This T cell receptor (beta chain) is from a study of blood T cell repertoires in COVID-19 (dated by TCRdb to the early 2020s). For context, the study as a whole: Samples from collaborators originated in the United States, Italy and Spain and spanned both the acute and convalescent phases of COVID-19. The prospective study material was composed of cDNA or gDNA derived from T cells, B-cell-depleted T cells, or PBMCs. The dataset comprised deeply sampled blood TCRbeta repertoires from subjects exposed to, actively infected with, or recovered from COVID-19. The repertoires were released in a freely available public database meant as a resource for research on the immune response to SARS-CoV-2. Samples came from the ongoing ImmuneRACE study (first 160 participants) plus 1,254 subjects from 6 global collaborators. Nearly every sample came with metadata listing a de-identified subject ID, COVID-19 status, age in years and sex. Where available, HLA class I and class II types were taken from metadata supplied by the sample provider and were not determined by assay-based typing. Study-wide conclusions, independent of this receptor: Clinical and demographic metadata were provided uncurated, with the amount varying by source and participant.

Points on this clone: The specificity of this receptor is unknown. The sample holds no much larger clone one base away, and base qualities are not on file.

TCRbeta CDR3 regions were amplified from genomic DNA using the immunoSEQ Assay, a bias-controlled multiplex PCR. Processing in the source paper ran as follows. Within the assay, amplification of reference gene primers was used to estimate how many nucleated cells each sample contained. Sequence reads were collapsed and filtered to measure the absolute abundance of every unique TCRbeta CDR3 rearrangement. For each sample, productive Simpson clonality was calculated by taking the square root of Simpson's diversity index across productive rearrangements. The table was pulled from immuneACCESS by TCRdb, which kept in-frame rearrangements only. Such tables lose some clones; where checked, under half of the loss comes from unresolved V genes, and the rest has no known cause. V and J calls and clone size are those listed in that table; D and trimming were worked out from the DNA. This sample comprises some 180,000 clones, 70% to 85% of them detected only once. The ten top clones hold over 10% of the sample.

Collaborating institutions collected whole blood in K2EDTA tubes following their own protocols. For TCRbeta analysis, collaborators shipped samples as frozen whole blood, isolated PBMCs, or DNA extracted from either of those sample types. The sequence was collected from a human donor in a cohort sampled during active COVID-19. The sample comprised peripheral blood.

The DNA sequence is TGTGCCAGCAGCCCCGACAGGATCTCCGGGGAGCTGTTTTTT. Translated, this is CASSPDRISGELFF. The V and J segments used are TRBV3-1 (or the pseudogene TRBV3-2) and TRBJ2-2; the D gene is possibly TRBD1, with 6 bases matching. V is reduced by 4 bases and J by 6 bases, leaving a spacing of 12 bases between them. Sequences LGHDT (CDR1) and YNNKEL (CDR2) are obtained from the germline V gene (reference sequence). The CDR3 measures 14 amino acids from cysteine to phenylalanine. This entry keeps only the CDR3 DNA: 42 bases, framed from base 1.